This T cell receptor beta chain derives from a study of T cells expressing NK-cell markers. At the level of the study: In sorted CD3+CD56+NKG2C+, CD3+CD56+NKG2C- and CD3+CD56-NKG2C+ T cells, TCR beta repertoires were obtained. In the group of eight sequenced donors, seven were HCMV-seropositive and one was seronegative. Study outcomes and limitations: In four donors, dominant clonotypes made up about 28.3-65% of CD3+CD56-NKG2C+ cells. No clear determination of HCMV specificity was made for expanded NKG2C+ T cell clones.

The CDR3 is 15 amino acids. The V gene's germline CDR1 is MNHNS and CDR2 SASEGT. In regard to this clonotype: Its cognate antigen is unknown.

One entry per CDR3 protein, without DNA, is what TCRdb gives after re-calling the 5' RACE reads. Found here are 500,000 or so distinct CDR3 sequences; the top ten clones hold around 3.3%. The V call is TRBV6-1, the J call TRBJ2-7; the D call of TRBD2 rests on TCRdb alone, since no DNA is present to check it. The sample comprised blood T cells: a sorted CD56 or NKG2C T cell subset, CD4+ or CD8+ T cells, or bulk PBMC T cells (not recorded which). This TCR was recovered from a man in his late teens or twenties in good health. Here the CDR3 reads CASSPWTSGTYEQYF.